The present T cell receptor beta chain was sequenced within a study of cytomegalovirus exposure and HLA in healthy donors. The CDR3 runs to 14 residues. V was pared by 2 bases and J by 0 bases, with 7 bases between. Germline CDR1 KGHSH, CDR2 LQKENI. Researchers ran the PCR with 60 Vbeta and 13 Jbeta primers. The assay was immunoSEQ multiplex PCR, and TCRdb's table has in-frame clones only and misses some. The table lists 95,000 to 150,000 clones, about three quarters of them singletons, with approximately 3.5% in the top ten. The specimen sequenced was PBMCs. The chain recombines TRBV18 with TRBJ1-1; TRBD1 is a possible D gene (5 bases). The clonotype originates from a man aged 25-45 years in good health and CMV-seronegative. In DNA, the CDR3 is TGTGCCAGCTCACCAGGGGGGATGAACACTGAAGCTTTCTTT. Translation: CASSPGGMNTEAFF. Together with reference TRBV18 and TRBJ1-1, the CDR3 gives the full variable domain: NAGVMQNPRHLVRRRGQEARLRCSPMKGHSHVYWYRQLPEEGLKFMVYLQKENIIDESGMPKERFSAEFPKEGPSILRIQQVVRGDSAAYFCASSPGGMNTEAFFGQGTRLTVV.